This T cell receptor (beta chain) emerged from a study of T cells in Graves' hyperthyroidism and ophthalmopathy. RNA transcripts served as the template for amplifying TCR beta CDR3 regions. HTBI primers were used for first-round RT-PCR of the TCR CDR3. TCRdb re-called the multiplex PCR reads with MiXCR, one entry per CDR3 protein. The sample lists 700,000 or so distinct CDR3 sequences; about 14% were seen once. The CDR3 contains 14 residues. With 0 bases removed from V and 5 bases from J, the gap between germline ends came to 10 bases. This TCR came from a woman aged 50 to 60 with Graves' ophthalmopathy. The gene calls are TRBV12-3 or TRBV12-4 and TRBJ2-5; tentative D call: TRBD1 (5 bases). The sequencing sample was made of blood. The CDR3 sequence: CASSLANRRETQYF. CDR3 DNA sequence: TGTGCCAGCAGTTTAGCGAACAGGCGGGAGACCCAGTACTTC.